This TCR beta chain was recovered during a study of T cells in Graves' hyperthyroidism and ophthalmopathy. Regarding this clonotype: Its antigen remains unknown.

Amplification yielded TCR beta CDR3 regions, with RNA transcripts as the source. HTBI primers were used for first-round RT-PCR of the TCR CDR3. Each CDR3 protein is one row after TCRdb ran MiXCR on the multiplex PCR reads. The table lists 480,000 or so distinct CDR3 sequences, over 35% of them singletons. The J segment lost 5 bases and the V segment lost 4 bases, leaving 14 bases of the junction unmatched. The CDR3 is made up of 17 amino acids. Germline loops: CDR1 SNHLY, CDR2 FYNNEI. General study results and limits: Most expanded thyroid clonotypes above 0.001 also appeared in blood. Ophthalmopathy was distinguished from stable hyperthyroidism by 13 V-J signatures. Ophthalmopathy prediction by the model preceded onset by a median about 6 months.

Patients were excluded for uncontrolled infection, other autoimmune disease, pregnancy or lactation. The source material was peripheral blood or thyroid tissue (not recorded which). The chain carries TRBV2 and TRBJ2-5, with 9 bases that match TRBD2. The clonotype comes from an adult woman with Graves' disease, either hyperthyroidism or ophthalmopathy (not recorded which). CDR3: CASSVAAGGARWETQYF. The CDR3 bases are TGTGCCAGCAGTGTCGCAGCGGGAGGAGCGAGGTGGGAGACCCAGTACTTC.